The 6 T cell receptor beta chains reported below all come from one sample, sequenced in a study of neurological immune-mediated disorders. Each CDR3 protein gets one entry after TCRdb re-called the 5' RACE reads with MiXCR. The sample holds fewer than 80,000 distinct CDR3 sequences; under 5% are singletons and the top ten take 3.4%. Sequencing was done on a sample of PBMCs. Receptors were obtained from a woman in her forties or fifties with multiple sclerosis.

This clonotype was recorded at least ten times. This chain connects TRBV2 to TRBJ1-2, with 8 bases fitting TRBD1. This CDR3 region has 15 residues. V shed 6 bases, J shed 2 bases, and the junction held 8 bases outside the gene matches. The germline V gene encodes CDR1 SNHLY and CDR2 FYNNEI. CDR3 in amino acids: CASRSGTGGNYGYTF. CDR3 nucleotide sequence: TGTGCCAGCAGAAGTGGGACAGGCGGGAACTATGGCTACACCTTC.

The sample holds many counts of this clonotype. This chain links TRBV6-1 with TRBJ2-1; possible D gene TRBD2, 5 bases. The ends were cut back, 2 bases at V and 7 bases at J, with 15 bases in the middle. The germline V gene has CDR1 MNHNS and CDR2 SASEGT. The CDR3 runs to 15 residues. CDR3 nucleotide sequence: TGTGCCAGCAGTGAACCGGGATTCACTCGGAATGAGCAGTTCTTC. This translates into CASSEPGFTRNEQFF.

This clonotype was seen repeatedly, ten times or more. This sequence joins TRBV28 and TRBJ2-3, with D perhaps TRBD1 (5 bases). V lost 4 bases to trimming and J lost 6 bases, with 14 bases between them. CDR3 size: 14 residues. Germline V lookup: CDR1 MDHEN, CDR2 SYDVKM. CDR3 region: CASSSGQSADTQYF. The CDR3 region has the DNA TGTGCCAGCAGTTCCGGACAATCAGCGGATACGCAGTATTTT.

The sample holds many counts of this clonotype. The chain employs TRBV5-1 and TRBJ1-1, with TRBD1 matching over 11 bases. CDR1 is SGHRS, CDR2 YFSETQ, per germline. The trim removed 0 bases at V and 5 bases at J, leaving 6 bases unmatched. The CDR3 length is 16 residues. The CDR3 region is CASSLDGTGGKTEAFF. The CDR3 DNA is TGCGCCAGCAGCTTGGACGGGACAGGGGGGAAGACTGAAGCTTTCTTT.

The rearrangement joins TRBV6-1 to TRBJ2-3, with D uncertain. The germline CDR1 and CDR2 sequences are MNHNS and SASEGT. The CDR3 spans 17 residues. V lost 2 bases to trimming and J lost 2 bases, with 17 bases between them. CDR3 in DNA: TGTGCCAGCAGTGAAACATCCTCTAGAATTATCACAGATACGCAGTATTTT. Residues: CASSETSSRIITDTQYF.

This clonotype appeared many times. This sequence joins TRBV20-1 and TRBJ2-1; possible D gene TRBD1, 6 bases. With 2 bases removed from V and 9 bases from J, the gap between germline ends came to 11 bases. CDR1 is DFQATT and CDR2 is SNEGSKA in the germline V gene (reference sequence). CDR3 size: 12 residues. The CDR3 is CSARSGEREQFF. In DNA, the CDR3 is TGCAGTGCTAGATCAGGGGAACGTGAGCAGTTCTTC.